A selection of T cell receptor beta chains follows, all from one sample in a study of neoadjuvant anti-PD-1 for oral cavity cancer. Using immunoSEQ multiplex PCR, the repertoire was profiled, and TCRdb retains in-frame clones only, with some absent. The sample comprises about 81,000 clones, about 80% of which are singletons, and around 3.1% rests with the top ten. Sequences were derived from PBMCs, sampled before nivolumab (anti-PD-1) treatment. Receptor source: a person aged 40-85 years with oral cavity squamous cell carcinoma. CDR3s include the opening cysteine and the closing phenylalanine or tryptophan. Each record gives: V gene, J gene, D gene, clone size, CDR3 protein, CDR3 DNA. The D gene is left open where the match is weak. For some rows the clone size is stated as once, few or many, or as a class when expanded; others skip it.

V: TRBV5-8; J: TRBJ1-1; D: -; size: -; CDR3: CASSLGGTTTEAFF; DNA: TGTGCCAGCAGCTTGGGGGGTACTACCACTGAAGCTTTCTTT
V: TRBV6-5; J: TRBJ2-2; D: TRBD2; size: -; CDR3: CASRKKTSGTGELFF; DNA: TGTGCCAGCAGGAAAAAGACTAGCGGGACCGGGGAGCTGTTTTTT
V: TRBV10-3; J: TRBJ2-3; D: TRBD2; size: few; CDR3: CASKREREGGDTQYF; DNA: TGTGCCTCCAAGAGGGAGCGGGAGGGGGGAGATACGCAGTATTTT
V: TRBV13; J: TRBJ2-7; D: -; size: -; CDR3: CASSLKQSPPYEQYF; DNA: TGTGCCAGCAGCTTAAAGCAGAGCCCTCCCTACGAGCAGTACTTC
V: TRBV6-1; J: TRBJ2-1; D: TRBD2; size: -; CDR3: CASSENLAGGYNEQFF; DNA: TGTGCCAGCAGTGAAAATCTAGCGGGAGGCTACAATGAGCAGTTCTTC
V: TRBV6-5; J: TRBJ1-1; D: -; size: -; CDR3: CASSSGGLLNTEAFF; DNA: TGTGCCAGCAGTTCGGGGGGACTTTTGAACACTGAAGCTTTCTTT
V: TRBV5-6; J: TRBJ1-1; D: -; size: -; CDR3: CASSLLGSGTEAFF; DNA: TGTGCCAGCAGCTTGCTGGGATCCGGCACTGAAGCTTTCTTT
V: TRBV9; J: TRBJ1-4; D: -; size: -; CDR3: CASSVGRSATNEKLFF; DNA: TGTGCCAGCAGCGTTGGCAGGTCGGCAACTAATGAAAAACTGTTTTTT
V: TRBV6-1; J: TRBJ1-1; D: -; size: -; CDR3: CASSEEGGSTEAFF; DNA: TGTGCCAGCAGTGAAGAGGGGGGAAGTACTGAAGCTTTCTTT
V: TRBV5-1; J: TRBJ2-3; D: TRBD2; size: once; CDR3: CASSTGLAGAQDTQYF; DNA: TGCGCCAGCAGCACGGGACTAGCGGGGGCCCAAGATACGCAGTATTTT
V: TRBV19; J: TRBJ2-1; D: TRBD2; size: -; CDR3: CASSRGGALNEQFF; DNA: TGTGCCAGTAGTCGGGGGGGGGCGCTTAATGAGCAGTTCTTC
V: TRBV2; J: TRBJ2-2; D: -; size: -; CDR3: CASSDRGAETGELFF; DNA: TGTGCCAGCAGTGATCGGGGGGCGGAAACCGGGGAGCTGTTTTTT
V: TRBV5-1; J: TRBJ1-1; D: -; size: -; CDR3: CASTNLLDTEAFF; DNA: TGCGCCAGCACCAATCTTTTAGACACTGAAGCTTTCTTT